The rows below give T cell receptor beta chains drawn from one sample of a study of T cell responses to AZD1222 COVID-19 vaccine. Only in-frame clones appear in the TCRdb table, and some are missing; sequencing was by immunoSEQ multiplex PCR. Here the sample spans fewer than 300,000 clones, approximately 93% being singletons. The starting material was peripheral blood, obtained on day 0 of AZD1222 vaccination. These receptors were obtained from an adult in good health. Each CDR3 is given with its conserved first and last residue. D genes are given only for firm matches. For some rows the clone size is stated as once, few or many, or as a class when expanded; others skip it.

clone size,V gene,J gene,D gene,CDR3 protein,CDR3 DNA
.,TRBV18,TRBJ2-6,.,CASSPPGSGANVLTF,TGTGCCAGCTCACCACCGGGCTCTGGGGCCAACGTCCTGACTTTC
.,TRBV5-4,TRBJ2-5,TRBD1,CASSWGQGSQETQYF,TGTGCCAGCAGCTGGGGACAGGGGTCCCAAGAGACCCAGTACTTC
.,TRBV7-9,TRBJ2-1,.,CASSPPISGVRNEQFF,TGTGCCAGCAGCCCCCCCATTTCGGGAGTTAGGAATGAGCAGTTCTTC
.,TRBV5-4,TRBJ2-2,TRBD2,CASSWGLAGRIGELFF,TGTGCCAGCAGTTGGGGACTAGCGGGAAGGATCGGGGAGCTGTTTTTT
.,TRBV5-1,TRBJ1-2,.,CASGSPEVYGYTF,TGCGCCAGCGGCTCCCCGGAGGTCTATGGCTACACCTTC
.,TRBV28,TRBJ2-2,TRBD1,CASAPGQGGGELFF,TGTGCCAGCGCACCGGGACAGGGGGGCGGGGAGCTGTTTTTT
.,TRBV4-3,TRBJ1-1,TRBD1,CASSQDHRGGTEAFF,TGCGCCAGCAGCCAGGACCACAGGGGTGGGACTGAAGCTTTCTTT
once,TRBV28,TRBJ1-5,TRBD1,CASSLAQGAVQPQHF,TGTGCCAGCAGTTTGGCACAGGGGGCCGTTCAGCCCCAGCATTTT
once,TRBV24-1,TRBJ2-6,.,CATSEGAGANVLTF,TGTGCCACCAGTGAGGGGGCTGGGGCCAACGTCCTGACTTTC
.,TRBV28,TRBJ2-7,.,CASSPGPPYEQYF,TGTGCCAGCAGCCCGGGACCTCCCTACGAGCAGTACTTC
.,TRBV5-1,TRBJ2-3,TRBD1,CASGGQGPPDTQYF,TGCGCCAGCGGGGGACAGGGCCCCCCAGATACGCAGTATTTT
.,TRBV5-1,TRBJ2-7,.,CASSPNSESYEQYF,TGCGCCAGCAGCCCAAATAGCGAATCCTACGAGCAGTACTTC
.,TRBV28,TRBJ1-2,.,CASSSSYRAPMRGYTF,TGTGCCAGCAGTTCGTCCTACAGGGCCCCTATGAGGGGCTACACCTTC
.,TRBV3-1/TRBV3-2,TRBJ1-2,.,CASSQDSRGGYTF,TGTGCCAGCAGCCAAGATTCTAGGGGTGGCTACACCTTC
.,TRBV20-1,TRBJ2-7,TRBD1,CSASHRGRSYEQYF,TGCAGTGCTAGTCACAGGGGGAGGTCCTACGAGCAGTACTTC
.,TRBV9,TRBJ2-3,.,CASSGVRDTQYF,TGTGCCAGCAGCGGAGTGAGAGATACGCAGTATTTT
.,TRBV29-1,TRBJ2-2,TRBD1,CSGQGAAPNTGELFF,TGCAGCGGCCAGGGGGCCGCCCCAAACACCGGGGAGCTGTTTTTT
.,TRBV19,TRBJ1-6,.,CASRPRTGTSYNSPLHF,TGTGCCAGTCGCCCGCGTACAGGGACCTCCTATAATTCACCCCTCCACTTT
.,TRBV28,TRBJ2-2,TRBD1,CASSLGIRDRGRNGELFF,TGTGCCAGCAGTTTGGGGATCCGGGACAGGGGGCGTAACGGGGAGCTGTTTTTT
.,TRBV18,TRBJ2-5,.,CASSPGLQETQYF,TGTGCCAGCTCACCCGGACTGCAAGAGACCCAGTACTTC
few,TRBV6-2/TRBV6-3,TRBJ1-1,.,CASSYAPTALNTEAFF,TGTGCCAGCAGTTATGCCCCGACAGCTTTAAACACTGAAGCTTTCTTT
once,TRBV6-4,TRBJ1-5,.,CASSEIRVWDRNQPQHF,TGTGCCAGCAGTGAGATTCGGGTATGGGATCGCAATCAGCCCCAGCATTTT
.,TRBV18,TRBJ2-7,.,CASSPGTESSYEQYF,TGTGCCAGCTCACCAGGAACAGAGAGCTCCTACGAGCAGTACTTC
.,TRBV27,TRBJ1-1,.,CASSPTGGGRSEAFF,TGTGCCAGCAGCCCTACCGGCGGTGGGAGGAGTGAAGCTTTCTTT
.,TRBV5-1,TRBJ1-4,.,CASSLRYRQSNEKLFF,TGCGCCAGCAGCTTGAGATACAGACAGAGCAATGAAAAACTGTTTTTT
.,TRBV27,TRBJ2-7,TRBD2,CASSSQAGRLYEQYF,TGTGCCAGCAGTTCTCAAGCGGGGCGGCTCTACGAGCAGTACTTC